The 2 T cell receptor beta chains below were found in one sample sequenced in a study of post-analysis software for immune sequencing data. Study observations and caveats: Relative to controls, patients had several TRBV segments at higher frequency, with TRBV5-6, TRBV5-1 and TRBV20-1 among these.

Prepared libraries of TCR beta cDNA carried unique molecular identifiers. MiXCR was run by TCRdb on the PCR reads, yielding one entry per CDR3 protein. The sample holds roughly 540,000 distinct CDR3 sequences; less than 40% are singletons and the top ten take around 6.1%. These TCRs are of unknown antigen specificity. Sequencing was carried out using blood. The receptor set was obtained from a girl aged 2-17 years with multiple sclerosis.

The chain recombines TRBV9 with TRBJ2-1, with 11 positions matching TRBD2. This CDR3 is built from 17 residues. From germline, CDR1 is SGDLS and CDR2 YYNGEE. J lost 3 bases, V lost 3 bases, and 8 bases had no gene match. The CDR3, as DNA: TGTGCCAGCAGCGAGGCCGCTAGCGGGGGGTTCTACAATGAGCAGTTCTTC. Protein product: CASSEAASGGFYNEQFF.

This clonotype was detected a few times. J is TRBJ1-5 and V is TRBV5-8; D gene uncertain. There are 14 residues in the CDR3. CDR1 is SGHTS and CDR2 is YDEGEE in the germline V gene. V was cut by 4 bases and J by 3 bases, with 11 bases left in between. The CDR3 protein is CASSEWGSNQPQHF. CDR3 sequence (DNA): TGTGCCAGCAGCGAGTGGGGATCCAATCAGCCCCAGCATTTT.